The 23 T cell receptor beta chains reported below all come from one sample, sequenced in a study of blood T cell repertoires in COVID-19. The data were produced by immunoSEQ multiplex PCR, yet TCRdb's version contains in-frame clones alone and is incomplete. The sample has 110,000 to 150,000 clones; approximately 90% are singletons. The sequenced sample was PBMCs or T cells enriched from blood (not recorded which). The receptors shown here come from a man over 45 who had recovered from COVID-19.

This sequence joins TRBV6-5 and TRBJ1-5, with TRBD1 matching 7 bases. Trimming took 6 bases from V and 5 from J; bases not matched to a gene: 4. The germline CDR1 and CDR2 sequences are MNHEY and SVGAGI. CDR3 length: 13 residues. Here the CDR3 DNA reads TGTGCCAGCAGCCGGACAGGAGATCAGCCCCAGCATTTT. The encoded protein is CASSRTGDQPQHF.

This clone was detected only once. CDR3 in amino acids: CASSPTLLSGSSYNEQFF. As DNA, the CDR3 is TGTGCCAGCTCACCCACTCTCCTAAGCGGGAGCTCCTACAATGAGCAGTTCTTC. J is TRBJ2-1 and V is TRBV18; the match to TRBD2 covers 8 bases. With 3 bases clipped from V and 0 bases from J, the junction kept 10 bases outside the gene matches. This CDR3 is 18 amino acids long. CDR1 is KGHSH, CDR2 LQKENI, per germline.

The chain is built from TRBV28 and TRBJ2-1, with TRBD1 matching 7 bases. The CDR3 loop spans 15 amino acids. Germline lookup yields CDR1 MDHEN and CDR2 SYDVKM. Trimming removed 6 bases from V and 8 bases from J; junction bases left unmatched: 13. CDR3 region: CASRPADRVGDEQFF. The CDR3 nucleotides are TGTGCCAGCAGGCCGGCCGACAGGGTCGGCGATGAGCAGTTCTTC.

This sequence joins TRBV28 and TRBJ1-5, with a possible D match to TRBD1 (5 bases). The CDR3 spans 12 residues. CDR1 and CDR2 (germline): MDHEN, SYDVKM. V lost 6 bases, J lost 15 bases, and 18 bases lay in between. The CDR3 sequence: CASSLPGGNWHF. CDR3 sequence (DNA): TGTGCCAGCAGCCTCCCCGGGGGGAATTGGCATTTT.

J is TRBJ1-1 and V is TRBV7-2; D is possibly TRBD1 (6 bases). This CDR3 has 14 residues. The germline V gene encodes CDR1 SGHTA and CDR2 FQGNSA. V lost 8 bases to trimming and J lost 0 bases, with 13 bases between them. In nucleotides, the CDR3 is TGTGCCAGCCGGGACGGACAGTTGAACACTGAAGCTTTCTTT. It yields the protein CASRDGQLNTEAFF.

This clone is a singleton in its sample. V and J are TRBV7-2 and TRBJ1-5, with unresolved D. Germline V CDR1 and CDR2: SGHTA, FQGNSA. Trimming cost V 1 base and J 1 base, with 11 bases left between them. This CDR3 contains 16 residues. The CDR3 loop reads CASSLGPRESNQPQHF. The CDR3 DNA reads TGTGCCAGCAGCTTAGGGCCCCGGGAGAGCAATCAGCCCCAGCATTTT.

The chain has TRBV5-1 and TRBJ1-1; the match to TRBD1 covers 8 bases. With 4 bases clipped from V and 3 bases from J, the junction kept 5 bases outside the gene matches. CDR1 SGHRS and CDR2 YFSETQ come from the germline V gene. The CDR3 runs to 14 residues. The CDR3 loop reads CASSVTGVDTEAFF. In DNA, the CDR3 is TGCGCCAGCAGCGTGACAGGGGTGGACACTGAAGCTTTCTTT.

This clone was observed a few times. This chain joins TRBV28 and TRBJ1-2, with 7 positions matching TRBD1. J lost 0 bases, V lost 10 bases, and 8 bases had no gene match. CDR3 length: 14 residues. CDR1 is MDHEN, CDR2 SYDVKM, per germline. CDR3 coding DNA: TGTGCCACCCATCGGACAGGAGCTAACTATGGCTACACCTTC. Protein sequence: CATHRTGANYGYTF.

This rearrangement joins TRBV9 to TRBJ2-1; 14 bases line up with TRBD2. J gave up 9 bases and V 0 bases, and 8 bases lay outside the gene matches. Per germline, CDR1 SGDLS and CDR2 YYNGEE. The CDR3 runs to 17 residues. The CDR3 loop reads CASSVARLAGGPGEQFF. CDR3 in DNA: TGTGCCAGCAGCGTAGCCCGACTAGCGGGAGGGCCCGGTGAGCAGTTCTTC.

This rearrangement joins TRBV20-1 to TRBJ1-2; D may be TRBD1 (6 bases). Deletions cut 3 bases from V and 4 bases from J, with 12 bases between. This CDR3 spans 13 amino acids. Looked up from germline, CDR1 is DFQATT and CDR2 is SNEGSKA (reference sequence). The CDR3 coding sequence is TGCAGTGCTAGTGTCACAGGGATCTATGGCTACACCTTC. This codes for CSASVTGIYGYTF.

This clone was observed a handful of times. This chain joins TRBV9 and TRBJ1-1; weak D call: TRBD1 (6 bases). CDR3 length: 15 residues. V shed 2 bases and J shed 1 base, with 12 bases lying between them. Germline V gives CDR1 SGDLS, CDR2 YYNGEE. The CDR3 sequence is CASSVTGTRNTEAFF. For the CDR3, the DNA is TGTGCCAGCAGCGTCACCGGGACAAGGAACACTGAAGCTTTCTTT.

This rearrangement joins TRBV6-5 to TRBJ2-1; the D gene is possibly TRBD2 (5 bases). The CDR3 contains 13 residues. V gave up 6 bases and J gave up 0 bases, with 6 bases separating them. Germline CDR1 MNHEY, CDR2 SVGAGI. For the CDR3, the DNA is TGTGCCAGCAGGCTAGCCTCCTACAATGAGCAGTTCTTC. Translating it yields CASRLASYNEQFF.

The CDR3 loop is CASSLGTGPTPLHF. CDR3 in DNA: TGTGCCAGCAGCTTAGGGACAGGGCCGACACCCCTCCACTTT. The chain couples TRBV11-1 to TRBJ1-6, with 8 bases lining up with TRBD1. This CDR3 has 14 residues. Germline lookup yields CDR1 SGHAT and CDR2 FQDESV (reference sequence). The ends lost 1 base at V and 11 bases at J; junction bases unmatched: 4.

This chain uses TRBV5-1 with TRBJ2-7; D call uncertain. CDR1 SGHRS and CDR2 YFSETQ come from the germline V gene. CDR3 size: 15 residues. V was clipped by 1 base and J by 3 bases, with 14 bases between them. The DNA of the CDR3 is TGCGCCAGCAGCTTGCCGGGTGCAGCCGTCTACGAGCAGTACTTC. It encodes CASSLPGAAVYEQYF.

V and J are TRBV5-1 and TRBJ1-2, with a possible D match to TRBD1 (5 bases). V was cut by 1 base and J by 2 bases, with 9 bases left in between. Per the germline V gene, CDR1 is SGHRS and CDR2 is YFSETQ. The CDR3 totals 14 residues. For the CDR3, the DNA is TGCGCCAGCAGCTTGCAGGGCCCCAACTATGGCTACACCTTC. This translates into CASSLQGPNYGYTF. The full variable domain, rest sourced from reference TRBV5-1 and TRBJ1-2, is KAGVTQTPRYLIKTRGQQVTLSCSPISGHRSVSWYQQTPGQGLQFLFEYFSETQRNKGNFPGRFSGRQFSNSRSEMNVSTLELGDSALYLCASSLQGPNYGYTFGSGTRLTVV.

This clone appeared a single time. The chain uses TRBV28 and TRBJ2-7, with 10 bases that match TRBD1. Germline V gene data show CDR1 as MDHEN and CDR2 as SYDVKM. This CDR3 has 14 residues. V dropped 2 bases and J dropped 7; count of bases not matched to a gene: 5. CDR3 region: CASSLRTGGWEQYV. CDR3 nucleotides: TGTGCCAGCAGTTTACGGACAGGGGGTTGGGAGCAGTACGTC.

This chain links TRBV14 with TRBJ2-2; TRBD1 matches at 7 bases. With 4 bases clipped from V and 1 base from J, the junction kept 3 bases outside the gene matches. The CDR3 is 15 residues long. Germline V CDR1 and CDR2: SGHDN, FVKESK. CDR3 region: CASSPGQENTGELFF. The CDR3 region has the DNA TGTGCCAGCAGCCCCGGACAGGAGAACACCGGGGAGCTGTTTTTT.

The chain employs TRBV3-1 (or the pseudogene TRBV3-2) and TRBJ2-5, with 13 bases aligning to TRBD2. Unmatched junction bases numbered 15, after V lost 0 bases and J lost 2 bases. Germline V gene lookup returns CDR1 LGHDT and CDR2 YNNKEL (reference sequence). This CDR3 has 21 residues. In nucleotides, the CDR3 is TGTGCCAGCAGCCAAGACGAGGGGCTTGGGACTAGCGGGGCGACGCAAGAGACCCAGTACTTC. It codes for CASSQDEGLGTSGATQETQYF.

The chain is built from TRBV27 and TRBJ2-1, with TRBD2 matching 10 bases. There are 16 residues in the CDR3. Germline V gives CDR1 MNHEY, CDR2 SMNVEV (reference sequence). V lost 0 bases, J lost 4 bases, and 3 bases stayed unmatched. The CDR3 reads CASSLSALAGYNEQFF. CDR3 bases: TGTGCCAGCAGTTTATCCGCACTAGCGGGGTACAATGAGCAGTTCTTC.

In nucleotides, the CDR3 is TGCGCCAGCAGCTCGGACAGGGCGAACACTGAAGCTTTCTTT. This encodes CASSSDRANTEAFF. The V call is TRBV5-1, the J call TRBJ1-1; TRBD1 agrees at 8 bases. Germline trimming cut 3 bases from V and 1 base from J; bases unmatched to any gene: 2. The germline gives CDR1 SGHRS, CDR2 YFSETQ. The CDR3 extends over 14 amino acids.

The CDR3 bases are TGTGCCAGCAGTCTCCGGGAGGGTGGCAATCAGCCCCAGCATTTT. Its translation is CASSLREGGNQPQHF. The chain is built from TRBV6-5 and TRBJ1-5; D gene ambiguous. Per germline, CDR1 MNHEY and CDR2 SVGAGI. The CDR3 is 15 residues long. Deletions cut 5 bases from V and 2 bases from J, with 13 bases between.

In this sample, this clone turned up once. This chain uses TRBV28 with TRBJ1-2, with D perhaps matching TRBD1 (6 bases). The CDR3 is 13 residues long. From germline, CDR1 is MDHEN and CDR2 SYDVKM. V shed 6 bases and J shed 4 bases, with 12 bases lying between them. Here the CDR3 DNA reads TGTGCCAGCAGGGTGACAGGCCTCTATGGCTACACCTTC. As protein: CASRVTGLYGYTF.

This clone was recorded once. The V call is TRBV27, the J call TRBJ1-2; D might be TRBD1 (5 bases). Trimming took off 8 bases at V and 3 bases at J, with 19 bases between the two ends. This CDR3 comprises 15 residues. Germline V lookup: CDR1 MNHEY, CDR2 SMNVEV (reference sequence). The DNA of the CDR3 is TGTGCCAGCCCCTGGGCGGGACGCGCTGACTATGGCTACACCTTC. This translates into CASPWAGRADYGYTF.